Following are 11 T cell receptor beta chains from one sample sequenced in a study of siplizumab effects on memory and regulatory T cells. Generated by immunoSEQ multiplex PCR, the TCRdb table keeps only in-frame clones and is missing some. Of about 69,000 clones listed, around 90% are singletons. Sequences were obtained from Tregs sorted from blood. Receptor source: a human donor in good health.

The chain couples TRBV5-1 to TRBJ2-1; TRBD2 matches 7 bases. The V gene's germline CDR1 is SGHRS and CDR2 YFSETQ. V gave up 3 bases and J gave up 7 bases; unmatched junction bases: 10. This CDR3 is built from 15 residues. CDR3 sequence reads: CASSSGLPKRNEQFF. The CDR3 DNA reads TGCGCCAGCAGCTCGGGACTACCGAAGAGGAATGAGCAGTTCTTC.

The V gene is TRBV9, the J gene TRBJ1-2; D remains unclear. Germline assignment: CDR1 SGDLS and CDR2 YYNGEE. V dropped 0 bases and J dropped 3 bases, with 9 bases sitting between them. This CDR3 contains 14 residues. CDR3 DNA sequence: TGTGCCAGCAGCGTAGAGGTCCGGGACTATGGCTACACCTTC. It encodes CASSVEVRDYGYTF.

The chain joins TRBV5-1 to TRBJ2-3, with 8 bases aligning to TRBD2. J gave up 0 bases and V 4 bases, and 16 bases lay outside the gene matches. CDR3 size: 19 residues. Per germline, CDR1 SGHRS and CDR2 YFSETQ. CDR3 nucleotides: TGCGCCAGCAGCGGACGATTCAATGAGGGCGGGAGGAGCACAGATACGCAGTATTTT. Protein sequence: CASSGRFNEGGRSTDTQYF.

The CDR3 sequence is CSVEDHSLAAYNEQFF. The CDR3 DNA reads as TGCAGCGTTGAAGATCACTCTCTAGCGGCCTACAATGAGCAGTTCTTC. The rearrangement uses TRBV29-1 and TRBJ2-1; 7 bases align to TRBD2. This CDR3 comprises 16 residues. After removal of 0 bases from V and 2 bases from J, the junction contained 7 bases not matched to a gene. Germline values: CDR1 SQVTM, CDR2 ANQGSEA.

The chain is built from TRBV28 and TRBJ1-5, with D uncertain. The CDR3 sequence is 15 residues long. With 2 bases removed from V and 5 bases from J, the gap between germline ends came to 13 bases. Germline V gene lookup returns CDR1 MDHEN and CDR2 SYDVKM. In DNA form, the CDR3 reads TGTGCCAGCAGTTTAGGCCCCCATGGTGATCAGCCCCAGCATTTT. This sequence encodes CASSLGPHGDQPQHF.

The V gene is TRBV5-5, the J gene TRBJ2-6; the D gene is possibly TRBD1 (5 bases). Germline assignment: CDR1 SGHKS and CDR2 YYEKEE (reference sequence). CDR3 length: 15 amino acids. Trimming stripped 4 bases from V and 4 bases from J, with 12 bases between. CDR3 loop: CASSPPRVGANVLTF. In DNA, the CDR3 is TGTGCCAGCAGCCCCCCCAGGGTCGGGGCCAACGTCCTGACTTTC.

The rearrangement joins TRBV6-6 to TRBJ2-3; D not certain. Per germline, CDR1 MNHNY and CDR2 SVGAGI (reference sequence). The V end lost 2 bases, the J end lost 5 bases, and 17 bases lay between the germline ends. The CDR3 totals 16 residues. For the CDR3, the DNA is TGTGCCAGCAGTTACCGGTACATCCCCCCACAAGATACGCAGTATTTT. Translating it yields CASSYRYIPPQDTQYF.

The chain employs TRBV28 and TRBJ2-1; tentative D call: TRBD1 (5 bases). Trimming removed 6 bases from V and 4 bases from J, with 16 bases in between. In germline, CDR1 is MDHEN, CDR2 SYDVKM. CDR3 length equals 15 residues. In nucleotides, the CDR3 is TGTGCCAGCAGCCCTCAAGGGGCATATTACAATGAGCAGTTCTTC. Its translation: CASSPQGAYYNEQFF.

This rearrangement joins TRBV5-1 to TRBJ2-1; tentatively, D is TRBD2 (6 bases). This CDR3 region has 13 residues. Germline V gene lookup returns CDR1 SGHRS and CDR2 YFSETQ. V lost 7 bases and J 4 bases, leaving 12 bases between the germline ends. CDR3 loop: CASRLAEYNEQFF. The CDR3 bases are TGCGCCAGCCGATTAGCGGAGTACAATGAGCAGTTCTTC. Full variable domain (outside the CDR3, taken from reference TRBV5-1 and TRBJ2-1): KAGVTQTPRYLIKTRGQQVTLSCSPISGHRSVSWYQQTPGQGLQFLFEYFSETQRNKGNFPGRFSGRQFSNSRSEMNVSTLELGDSALYLCASRLAEYNEQFFGPGTRLTVL.

The count of this clone is one. The chain is built from TRBV30 and TRBJ1-3; D might be TRBD1 (5 bases). This CDR3 is built from 14 residues. CDR1 and CDR2 from the germline V gene are GTSNPN and SVGIG (reference sequence). The CDR3 region is CASGQGLSGNTIYF. In DNA form, the CDR3 reads TGTGCATCCGGGCAGGGCCTCTCTGGAAACACCATATATTTT.

CDR3 region: CASSLRPGSYEQYF. The CDR3 DNA reads TGTGCCAGCAGCTTAAGACCGGGATCCTACGAGCAGTACTTC. The genes are TRBV7-6 and TRBJ2-7; possibly TRBD2 for D (5 bases). Germline loops: CDR1 SGHVS, CDR2 FNYEAQ. This CDR3 region has 14 residues. Trimming shortened V by 2 bases and J by 1 base, and 9 bases separated the two germline ends.